This paragraph covers one T cell receptor (beta chain) sequence. This entry belongs to a study of blood T cell repertoires in COVID-19. In the study overall: From T cells, B-cell-depleted T cells, or PBMCs came the material, which was cDNA or gDNA.

This CDR3 has 13 residues. From germline, CDR1 is MNHNY and CDR2 SVGAGI (reference sequence). The V end was cut by 8 bases, the J end by 0 bases, with 10 bases between. Sequencing was performed with immunoSEQ multiplex PCR; in TCRdb, only in-frame clones are kept and a portion is missing. The table has some 180,000 clones, approximately 85% seen once. Sequencing was performed on peripheral blood. The sequence came from a woman aged 80 or over with COVID-19, enrolled during active disease. This chain uses TRBV6-6 with TRBJ1-1, with D possibly matching TRBD1 (5 bases). In nucleotides, the CDR3 is TGTGCCAGCGGGGGGTACGTGAACACTGAAGCTTTCTTT. Translation: CASGGYVNTEAFF.